One and the same sample provided the 13 T cell receptor beta chains below, sequenced in a study of T cells in women clearing cervical HPV infection. Assay used: immunoSEQ multiplex PCR; TCRdb lists only in-frame clones, some missing. Its listing shows under 35,000 clones. Sequencing used blood buffy coat. These receptors all stem from a woman aged 18 to 69 with a cervical HPV16 infection that either progressed to CIN3+ or cleared (not recorded which).

A remark on this clone: The sequenced fragment ends 3 residues before the CDR3 boundary, so the rest is inferred from the germline J gene. The chain combines TRBV19 with TRBJ2-1; 8 bases are shared with TRBD2. This CDR3 region has 15 residues. Looked up from germline, CDR1 is LNHDA and CDR2 is SQIVND (reference sequence). Germline trimming cut 6 bases from V and 6 bases from J; bases unmatched to any gene: 10. CDR3 sequence: CASRGSGTSRNEQFF. The sequenced part of the CDR3 DNA is TGTGCCAGTAGGGGGAGCGGGACTAGTCGCAATGAG.

As concerns this clone: The read gets to within 3 residues of the CDR3 end, and the germline J gene fills in the rest. V and J are TRBV2 and TRBJ1-6; the D gene is possibly TRBD1 (5 bases). The V end was cut by 5 bases, the J end by 0 bases, with 14 bases between. Germline-derived CDR1 and CDR2 are SNHLY and FYNNEI. This CDR3 spans 17 amino acids. The CDR3 sequence: CASSSREGSSYNSPLHF. CDR3 DNA (partial): TGTGCCAGCAGTTCTCGAGAGGGGAGCTCCTATAATTCACCC.

In the case of this clone: Coverage ceases 3 residues before the CDR3 finishes, and the germline J gene fills in the end. This chain joins TRBV7-2 and TRBJ2-5, with a weak D call TRBD1 (7 bases). The V and J ends lost 4 bases and 5 bases respectively, with 11 bases between them. The CDR3 is 13 residues long. Per germline, CDR1 SGHTA and CDR2 FQGNSA. The CDR3 reads CASSSTGRETQYF. The part of the CDR3 DNA that was read is TGTGCCAGCAGCTCGACAGGGAGGGAGACC.

About this clone itself: The read comes to an end 3 residues before the CDR3 does, leaving the germline J gene to fill in the end. V and J are TRBV20-1 and TRBJ2-2; a weak D match, TRBD1 (5 bases). Germline values: CDR1 DFQATT, CDR2 SNEGSKA (reference sequence). The CDR3 is made up of 13 amino acids. CDR3 DNA, as far as it was read: TGCAGTGCTAGAAGGGGCGCTAATGAAAAG. As protein: CSARRGANEK. The entire CDR3 protein is CSARRGANEKLFF.

Comment on this clone: The read ends 3 residues shy of where the CDR3 ends; the end is completed using the germline J gene. The chain employs TRBV20-1 and TRBJ2-3; D not resolved. V lost 5 bases to trimming and J lost 6 bases, with 15 bases between them. The germline V gene has CDR1 DFQATT and CDR2 SNEGSKA (reference sequence). This CDR3 comprises 13 residues. The sequenced CDR3 bases are TGCAGTGCTTTAAATTCGGTAGCCGATACG. It yields the protein CSALNSVADT. The full CDR3 is CSALNSVADTQYF.

Concerning this clone: The read terminates 3 residues ahead of where the CDR3 ends, so the germline J gene completes it. The rearrangement joins TRBV20-1 to TRBJ2-7; 11 bases match TRBD2. Per the germline V gene, CDR1 is DFQATT and CDR2 is SNEGSKA (reference sequence). There are 15 residues in the CDR3. V trimming: 6 bases; J trimming: 4 bases; junction bases outside the gene matches: 11. The CDR3 here is CSAEAPRTSGYEQYF. CDR3 DNA, as far as it was read: TGCAGTGCCGAAGCCCCCCGGACTAGCGGGTACGAG.

As concerns this clone: The read is 3 residues too short to cover the CDR3 end, so that end is filled in from the germline J gene. The V gene is TRBV5-4, the J gene TRBJ1-6, with D perhaps matching TRBD1 (6 bases). In germline, CDR1 is SGHNT, CDR2 YYREEE (reference sequence). The CDR3 totals 16 residues. Trimming removed 3 bases at V and 7 bases at J, with 17 bases between. Partial CDR3 DNA: TGTGCCAGCAGCTGGGCACAGGGCCTTGGGAATTCACCC. It is translated as CASSWAQGLGNSP. From start to end, the CDR3 is CASSWAQGLGNSPLHF.

Worth noting for this clone: The sequenced fragment ends 3 residues before the CDR3 boundary, so the rest is inferred from the germline J gene. The chain couples TRBV12-3 or TRBV12-4 to TRBJ2-1; 8 bases agree with TRBD1. The V and J ends lost 1 base and 1 base, in that order; junction bases with no gene match: 0. The CDR3 totals 15 residues. The covered CDR3 bases are TGTGCCAGCAGTTTAGACAGGGGGTCCTACAATGAG. Encoded protein: CASSLDRGSYNE. The complete CDR3 protein is CASSLDRGSYNEQFF.

Points on this clone: The read terminates 3 residues ahead of where the CDR3 ends, so the germline J gene completes it. The chain links TRBV19 to TRBJ1-2; the D gene is possibly TRBD1 (6 bases). Germline V gives CDR1 LNHDA, CDR2 SQIVND (reference sequence). There are 15 residues in the CDR3. The part of the CDR3 DNA that was read is TGTGCCAGTAGTACCTACAGGGTTAGCACAGATACC. The encoded protein is CASSTYRVSTDT. The whole CDR3 protein reads CASSTYRVSTDTYTF.

Partial CDR3 DNA: TGCAATGCACGATTCAGCGGGAGTCACGGGGAG. It yields the protein CNARFSGSHGE. The full CDR3 reads CNARFSGSHGELFF. The V and J genes are TRBV20-1 and TRBJ2-2, with 8 positions matching TRBD2. The CDR3 extends 3 residues past the end of the read, so its final part is completed from the germline J gene. There are 14 residues in the CDR3. Germline V CDR1 and CDR2: DFQATT, SNEGSKA (reference sequence).

Points on this clone: The read ends 3 residues early relative to the CDR3; the germline J gene fills the gap. The genes are TRBV19 and TRBJ2-7; tentative D call: TRBD2 (5 bases). With 7 bases removed from V and 2 bases from J, the gap between germline ends came to 33 bases. The CDR3 has 20 amino acids. Germline loops: CDR1 LNHDA, CDR2 SQIVND (reference sequence). CDR3 DNA (partial): TGTGCCAGTAATGCGGTCAGGACGGATACTAGTACCCTTTGCGCCTACGAG. This encodes CASNAVRTDTSTLCAYE. The full CDR3 is CASNAVRTDTSTLCAYEQYF.

A word on this clone: The observed sequence ends 3 residues before the CDR3 terminus, with the missing tail filled in from the germline J gene. V and J are TRBV5-1 and TRBJ2-7; D unclear. Germline lookup yields CDR1 SGHRS and CDR2 YFSETQ. The V end lost 0 bases, the J end lost 2 bases, and 15 bases lay between the germline ends. The CDR3 has 16 residues. The covered CDR3 bases are TGCGCCAGCAGCTTGGCTGGAAGCGACCCCCCCTACGAG. Its translation is CASSLAGSDPPYE. The entire CDR3 protein is CASSLAGSDPPYEQYF. Full variable domain (missing parts from reference TRBV5-1 and TRBJ2-7): KAGVTQTPRYLIKTRGQQVTLSCSPISGHRSVSWYQQTPGQGLQFLFEYFSETQRNKGNFPGRFSGRQFSNSRSEMNVSTLELGDSALYLCASSLAGSDPPYEQYFGPGTRLTVT.

About this clone itself: From the germline J gene comes the end of the CDR3, since the read stops 3 residues before it. This sequence joins TRBV5-1 and TRBJ1-6; possible D gene TRBD1, 5 bases. Germline assignment: CDR1 SGHRS and CDR2 YFSETQ. This CDR3 has 13 residues. Trimming took off 4 bases at V and 7 bases at J, with 9 bases between the two ends. The chain's CDR3 is CASSTTGNSPLHF. The sequenced CDR3 bases are TGCGCCAGCAGCACAACAGGAAATTCACCC.